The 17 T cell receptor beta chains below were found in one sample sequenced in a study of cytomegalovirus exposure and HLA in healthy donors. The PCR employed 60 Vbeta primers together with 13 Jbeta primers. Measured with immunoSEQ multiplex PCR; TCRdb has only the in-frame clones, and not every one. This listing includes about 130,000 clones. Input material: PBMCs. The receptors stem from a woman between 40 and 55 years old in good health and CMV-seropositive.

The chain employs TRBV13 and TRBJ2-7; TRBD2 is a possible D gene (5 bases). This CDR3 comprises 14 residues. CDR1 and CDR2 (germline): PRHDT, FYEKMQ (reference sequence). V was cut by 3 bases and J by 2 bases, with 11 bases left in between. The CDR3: CASSLGATPYEQYF. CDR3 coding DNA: TGTGCCAGCAGCTTGGGAGCGACCCCCTACGAGCAGTACTTC.

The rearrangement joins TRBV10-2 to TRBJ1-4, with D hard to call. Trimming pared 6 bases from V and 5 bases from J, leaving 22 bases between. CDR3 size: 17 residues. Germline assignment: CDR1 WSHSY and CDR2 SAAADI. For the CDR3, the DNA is TGCGCCAGCAGGGTGGCCAACGCATCAGCGGTCAATGAAAAACTGTTTTTT. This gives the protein CASRVANASAVNEKLFF.

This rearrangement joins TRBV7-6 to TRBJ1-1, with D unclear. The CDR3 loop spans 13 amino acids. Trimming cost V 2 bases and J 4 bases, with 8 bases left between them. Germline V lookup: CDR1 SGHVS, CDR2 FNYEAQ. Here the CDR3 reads CASSLYERTEAFF. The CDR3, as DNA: TGTGCCAGCAGCTTATACGAGCGCACTGAAGCTTTCTTT.

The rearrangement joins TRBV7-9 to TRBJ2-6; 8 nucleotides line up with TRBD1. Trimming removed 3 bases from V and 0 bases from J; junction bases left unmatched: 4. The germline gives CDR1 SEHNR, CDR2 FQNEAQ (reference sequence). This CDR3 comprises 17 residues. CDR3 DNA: TGTGCCAGCAGCTTGCAGGGGGCCCTCTCTGGGGCCAACGTCCTGACTTTC. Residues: CASSLQGALSGANVLTF.

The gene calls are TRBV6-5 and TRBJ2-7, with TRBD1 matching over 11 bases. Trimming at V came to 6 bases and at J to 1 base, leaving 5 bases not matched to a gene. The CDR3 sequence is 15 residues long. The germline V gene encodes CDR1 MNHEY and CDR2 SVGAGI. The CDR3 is CASRAGTGGSYEQYF. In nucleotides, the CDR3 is TGTGCCAGCAGAGCCGGGACAGGGGGATCCTACGAGCAGTACTTC.

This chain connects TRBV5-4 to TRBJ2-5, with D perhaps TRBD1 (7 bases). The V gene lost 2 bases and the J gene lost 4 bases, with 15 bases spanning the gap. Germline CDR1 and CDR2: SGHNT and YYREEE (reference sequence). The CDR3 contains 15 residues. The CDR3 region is CASSFRNQGGETQYF. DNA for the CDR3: TGTGCCAGCAGCTTCCGAAATCAGGGGGGAGAGACCCAGTACTTC.

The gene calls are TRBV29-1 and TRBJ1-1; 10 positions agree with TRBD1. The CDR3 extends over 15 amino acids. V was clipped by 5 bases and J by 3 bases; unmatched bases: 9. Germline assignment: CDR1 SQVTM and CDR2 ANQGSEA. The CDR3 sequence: CSVHRQGANDTEAFF. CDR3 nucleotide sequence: TGCAGCGTTCATAGACAGGGGGCGAATGACACTGAAGCTTTCTTT.

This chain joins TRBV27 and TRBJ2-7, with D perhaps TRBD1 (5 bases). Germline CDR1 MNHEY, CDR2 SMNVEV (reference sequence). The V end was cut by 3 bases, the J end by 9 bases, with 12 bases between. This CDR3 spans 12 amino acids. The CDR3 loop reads CASSFPGSGQYF. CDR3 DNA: TGTGCCAGCAGTTTCCCAGGGTCCGGGCAGTACTTC.

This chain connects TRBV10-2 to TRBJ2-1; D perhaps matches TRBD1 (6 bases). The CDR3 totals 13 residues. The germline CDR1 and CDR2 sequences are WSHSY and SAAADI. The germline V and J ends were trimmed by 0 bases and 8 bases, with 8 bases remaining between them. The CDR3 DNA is TGCGCCAGCAGTGAGTCTGGGGGCGATGAGCAGTTCTTC. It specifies CASSESGGDEQFF.

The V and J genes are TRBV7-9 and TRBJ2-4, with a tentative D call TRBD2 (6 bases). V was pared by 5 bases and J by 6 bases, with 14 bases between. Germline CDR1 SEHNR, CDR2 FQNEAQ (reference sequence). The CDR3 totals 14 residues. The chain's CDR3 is CASSPALGGNIQYF. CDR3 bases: TGTGCCAGCAGCCCCGCGCTGGGGGGAAACATTCAGTACTTC. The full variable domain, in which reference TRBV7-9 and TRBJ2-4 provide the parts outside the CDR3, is DTGVSQNPRHKITKRGQNVTFRCDPISEHNRLYWYRQTLGQGPEFLTYFQNEAQLEKSRLLSDRFSAERPKGSFSTLEIQRTEQGDSAMYLCASSPALGGNIQYFGAGTRLSVL.

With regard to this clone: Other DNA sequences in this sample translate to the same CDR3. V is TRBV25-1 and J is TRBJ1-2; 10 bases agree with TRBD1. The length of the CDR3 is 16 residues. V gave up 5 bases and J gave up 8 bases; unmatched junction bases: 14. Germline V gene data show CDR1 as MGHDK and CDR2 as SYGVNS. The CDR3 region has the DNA TGTGCCAGCAGTTCCTCCGGGACAGGGGTTTTATCCGGCTACACCTTC. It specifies CASSSSGTGVLSGYTF.

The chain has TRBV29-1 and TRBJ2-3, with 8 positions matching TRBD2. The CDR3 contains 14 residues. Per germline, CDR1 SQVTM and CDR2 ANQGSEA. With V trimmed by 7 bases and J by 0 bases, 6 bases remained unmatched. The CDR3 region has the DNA TGCAGCGCCAGAACTAGCGGAAGCACAGATACGCAGTATTTT. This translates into CSARTSGSTDTQYF.

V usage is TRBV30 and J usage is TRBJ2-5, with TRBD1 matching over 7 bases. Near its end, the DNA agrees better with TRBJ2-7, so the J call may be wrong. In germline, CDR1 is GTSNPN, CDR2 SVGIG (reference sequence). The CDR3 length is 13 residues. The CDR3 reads CAWMPGQPSEQYF. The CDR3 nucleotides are TGTGCCTGGATGCCGGGACAGCCTTCCGAGCAGTACTTC.

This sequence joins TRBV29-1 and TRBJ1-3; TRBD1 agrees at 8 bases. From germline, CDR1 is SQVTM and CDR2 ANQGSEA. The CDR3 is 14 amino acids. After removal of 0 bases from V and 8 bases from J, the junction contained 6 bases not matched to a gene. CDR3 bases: TGCAGCGTTGAAGACAGGGGGCTGAGGGACACCATATATTTT. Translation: CSVEDRGLRDTIYF.

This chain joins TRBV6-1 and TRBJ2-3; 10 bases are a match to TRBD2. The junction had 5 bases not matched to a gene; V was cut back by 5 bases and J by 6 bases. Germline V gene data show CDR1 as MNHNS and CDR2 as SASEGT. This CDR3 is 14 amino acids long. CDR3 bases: TGTGCCAGCAGTAGGCTAGCGGGAGTGGATACGCAGTATTTT. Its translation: CASSRLAGVDTQYF.

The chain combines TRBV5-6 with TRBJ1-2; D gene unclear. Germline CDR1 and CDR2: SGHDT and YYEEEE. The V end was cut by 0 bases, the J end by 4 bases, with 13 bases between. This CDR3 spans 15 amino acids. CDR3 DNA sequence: TGTGCCAGCAGCTTGGACGACCACCGGGGCTATGGCTACACCTTC. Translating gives CASSLDDHRGYGYTF.

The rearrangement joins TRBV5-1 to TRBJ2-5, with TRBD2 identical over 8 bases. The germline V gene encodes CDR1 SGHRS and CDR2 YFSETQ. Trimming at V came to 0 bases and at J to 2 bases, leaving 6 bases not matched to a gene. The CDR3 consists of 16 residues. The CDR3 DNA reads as TGCGCCAGCAGCTTGGGCGGGGGGAGCGGGCAAGAGACCCAGTACTTC. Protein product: CASSLGGGSGQETQYF.